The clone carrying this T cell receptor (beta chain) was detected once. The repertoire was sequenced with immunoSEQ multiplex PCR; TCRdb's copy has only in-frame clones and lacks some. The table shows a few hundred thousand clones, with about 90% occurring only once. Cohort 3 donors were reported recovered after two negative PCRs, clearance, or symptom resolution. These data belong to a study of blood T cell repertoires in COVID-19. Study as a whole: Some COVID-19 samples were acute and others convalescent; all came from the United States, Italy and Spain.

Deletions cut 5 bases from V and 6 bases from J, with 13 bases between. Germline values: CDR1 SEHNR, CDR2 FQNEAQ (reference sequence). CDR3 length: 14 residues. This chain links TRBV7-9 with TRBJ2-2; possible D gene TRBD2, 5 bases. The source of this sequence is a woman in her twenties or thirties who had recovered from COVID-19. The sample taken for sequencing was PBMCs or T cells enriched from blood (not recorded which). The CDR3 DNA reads TGTGCCAGCAGCCCGCCGGGGAGTGCCGGGGAGCTGTTTTTT. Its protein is CASSPPGSAGELFF.